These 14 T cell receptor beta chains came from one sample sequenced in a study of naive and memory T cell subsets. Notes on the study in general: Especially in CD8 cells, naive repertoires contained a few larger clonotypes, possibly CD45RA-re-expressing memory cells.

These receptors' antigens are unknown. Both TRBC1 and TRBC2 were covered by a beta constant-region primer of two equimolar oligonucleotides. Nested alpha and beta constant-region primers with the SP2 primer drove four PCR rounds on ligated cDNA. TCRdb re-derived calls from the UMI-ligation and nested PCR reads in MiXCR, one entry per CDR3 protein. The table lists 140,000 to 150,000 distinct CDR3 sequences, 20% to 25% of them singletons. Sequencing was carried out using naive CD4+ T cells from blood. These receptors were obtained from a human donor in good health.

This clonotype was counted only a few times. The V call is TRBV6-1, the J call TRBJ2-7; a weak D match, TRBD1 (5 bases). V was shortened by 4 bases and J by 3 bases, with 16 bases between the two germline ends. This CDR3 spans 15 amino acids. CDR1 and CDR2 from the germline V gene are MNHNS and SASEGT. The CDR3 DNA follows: TGTGCCAGCAGTGTCGACAGTCGCCCTGACTACGAGCAGTACTTC. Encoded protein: CASSVDSRPDYEQYF.

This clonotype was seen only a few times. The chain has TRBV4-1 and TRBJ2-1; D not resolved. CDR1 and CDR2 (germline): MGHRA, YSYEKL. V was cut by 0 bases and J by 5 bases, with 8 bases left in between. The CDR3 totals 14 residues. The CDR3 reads CASSQDPSNNEQFF. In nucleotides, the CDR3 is TGCGCCAGCAGCCAAGATCCCAGCAACAATGAGCAGTTCTTC.

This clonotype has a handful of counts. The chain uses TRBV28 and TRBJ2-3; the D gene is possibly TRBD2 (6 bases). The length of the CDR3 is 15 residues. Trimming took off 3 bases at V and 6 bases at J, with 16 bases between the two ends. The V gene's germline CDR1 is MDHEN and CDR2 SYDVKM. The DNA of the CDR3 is TGTGCCAGCAGTTTCGCGGGATCCCCTGTGGATACGCAGTATTTT. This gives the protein CASSFAGSPVDTQYF.

In nucleotides, the CDR3 is TGTGCCAGCAGGTGGGGAAAGACTGAAGCTTTCTTT. Encoded protein: CASRWGKTEAFF. The chain employs TRBV3-1 and TRBJ1-1, with D unresolved. Germline V gene lookup returns CDR1 LGHDT and CDR2 YNNKEL (reference sequence). Deletions cut 6 bases from V and 5 bases from J, with 10 bases between. The CDR3 totals 12 residues.

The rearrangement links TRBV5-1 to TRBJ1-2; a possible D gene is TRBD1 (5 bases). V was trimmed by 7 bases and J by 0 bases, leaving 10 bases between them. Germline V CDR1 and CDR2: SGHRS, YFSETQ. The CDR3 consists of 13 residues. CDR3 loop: CASWDGANYGYTF. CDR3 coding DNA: TGCGCCAGCTGGGACGGAGCTAACTATGGCTACACCTTC.

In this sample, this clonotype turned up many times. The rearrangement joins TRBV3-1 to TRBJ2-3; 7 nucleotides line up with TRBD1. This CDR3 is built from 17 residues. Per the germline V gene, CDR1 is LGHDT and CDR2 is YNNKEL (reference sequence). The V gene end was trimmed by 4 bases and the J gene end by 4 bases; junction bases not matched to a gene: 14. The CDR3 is CASSPQTGMGSSDTQYF. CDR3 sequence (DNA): TGTGCCAGCAGCCCCCAGACAGGGATGGGGAGTTCAGATACGCAGTATTTT.

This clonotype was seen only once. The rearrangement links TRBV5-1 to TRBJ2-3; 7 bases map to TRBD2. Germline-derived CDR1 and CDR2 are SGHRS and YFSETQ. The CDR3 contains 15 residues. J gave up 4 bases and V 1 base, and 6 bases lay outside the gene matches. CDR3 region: CASSLNAGEADTQYF. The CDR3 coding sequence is TGCGCCAGCAGCTTGAACGCGGGAGAGGCAGATACGCAGTATTTT. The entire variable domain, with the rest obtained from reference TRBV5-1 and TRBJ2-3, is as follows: KAGVTQTPRYLIKTRGQQVTLSCSPISGHRSVSWYQQTPGQGLQFLFEYFSETQRNKGNFPGRFSGRQFSNSRSEMNVSTLELGDSALYLCASSLNAGEADTQYFGPGTRLTVL.

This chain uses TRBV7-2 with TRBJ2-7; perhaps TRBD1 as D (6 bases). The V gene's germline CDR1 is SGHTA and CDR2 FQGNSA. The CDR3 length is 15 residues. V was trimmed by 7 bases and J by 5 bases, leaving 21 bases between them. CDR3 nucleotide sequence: TGTGCCAGCACCCCAGGTGTACAGGGTCCCCACGAGCAGTACTTC. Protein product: CASTPGVQGPHEQYF.

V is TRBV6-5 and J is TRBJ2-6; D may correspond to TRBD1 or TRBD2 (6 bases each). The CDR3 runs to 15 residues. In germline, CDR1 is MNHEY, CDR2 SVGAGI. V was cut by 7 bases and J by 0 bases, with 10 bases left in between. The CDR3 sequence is CASTKGGSGANVLTF. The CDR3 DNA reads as TGTGCCAGCACCAAGGGGGGCTCTGGGGCCAACGTCCTGACTTTC.

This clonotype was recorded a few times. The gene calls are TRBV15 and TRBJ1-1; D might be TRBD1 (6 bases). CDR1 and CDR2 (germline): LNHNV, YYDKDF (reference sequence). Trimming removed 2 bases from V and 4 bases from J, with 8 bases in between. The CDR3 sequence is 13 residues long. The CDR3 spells CATSRLRGTEAFF. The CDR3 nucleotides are TGTGCCACCAGCAGACTCAGGGGCACTGAAGCTTTCTTT.

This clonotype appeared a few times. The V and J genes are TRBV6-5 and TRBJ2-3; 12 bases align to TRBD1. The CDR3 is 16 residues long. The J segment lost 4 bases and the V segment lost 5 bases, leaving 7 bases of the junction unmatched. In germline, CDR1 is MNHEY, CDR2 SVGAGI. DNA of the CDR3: TGTGCCAGCAGTAGGGGACAGGGGGCTTTCGCAGATACGCAGTATTTT. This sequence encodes CASSRGQGAFADTQYF.

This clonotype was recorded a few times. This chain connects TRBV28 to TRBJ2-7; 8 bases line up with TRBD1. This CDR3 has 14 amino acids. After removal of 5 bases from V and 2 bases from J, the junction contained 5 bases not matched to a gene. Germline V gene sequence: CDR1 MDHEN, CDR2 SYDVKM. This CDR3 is CASSAGGVAYEQYF. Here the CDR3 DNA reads TGTGCCAGCAGTGCAGGGGGCGTAGCCTACGAGCAGTACTTC.

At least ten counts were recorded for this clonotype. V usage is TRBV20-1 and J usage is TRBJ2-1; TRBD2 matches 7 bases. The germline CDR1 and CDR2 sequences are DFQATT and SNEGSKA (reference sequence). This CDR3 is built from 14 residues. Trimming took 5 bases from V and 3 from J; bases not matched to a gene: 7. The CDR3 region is CSAYGGKLYNEQFF. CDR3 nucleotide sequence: TGCAGTGCTTACGGGGGGAAACTCTACAATGAGCAGTTCTTC.

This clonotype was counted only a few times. CDR3 sequence: CASSSVANEKLFF. In DNA form, the CDR3 reads TGCGCCAGCAGCTCCGTCGCCAATGAAAAACTGTTTTTT. The V gene is TRBV5-1, the J gene TRBJ1-4; D is unclear. The CDR3 spans 13 residues. Germline CDR1 SGHRS, CDR2 YFSETQ. The V end lost 3 bases, the J end lost 5 bases, and 8 bases lay between the germline ends.